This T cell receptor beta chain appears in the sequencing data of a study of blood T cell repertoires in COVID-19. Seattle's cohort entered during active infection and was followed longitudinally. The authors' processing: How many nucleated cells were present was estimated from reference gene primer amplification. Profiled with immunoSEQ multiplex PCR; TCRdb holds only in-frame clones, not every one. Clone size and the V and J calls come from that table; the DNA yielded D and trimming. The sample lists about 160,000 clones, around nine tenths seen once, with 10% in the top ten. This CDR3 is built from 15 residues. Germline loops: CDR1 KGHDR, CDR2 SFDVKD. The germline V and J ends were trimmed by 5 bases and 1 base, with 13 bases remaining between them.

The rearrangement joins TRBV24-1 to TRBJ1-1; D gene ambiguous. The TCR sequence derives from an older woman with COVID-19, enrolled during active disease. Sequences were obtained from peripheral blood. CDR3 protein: CATSGGRAGNTEAFF. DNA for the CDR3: TGTGCCACCAGTGGTGGGAGGGCAGGGAACACTGAAGCTTTCTTT.